This TCR beta chain was recovered during a study of blood T cells in healthy people across ages. Sample-barcoded 5' priming and a J-beta primer mix drove a second PCR of 7 to 11 cycles. One entry per CDR3 protein, called by TCRdb with MiXCR from the 5' RACE reads. The table shows around 2 million distinct CDR3 sequences, with about two fifths occurring only once. CDR1 SQVTM and CDR2 ANQGSEA come from the germline V gene. V shed 4 bases and J 6 bases; nucleotides not matched to a gene: 13. The CDR3 totals 15 residues. This clonotype was obtained from a human donor in good health. The sample was blood. The chain joins TRBV29-1 to TRBJ2-7, with 9 nucleotides matching TRBD2. The CDR3 loop reads CSVGRRGGPGVEQYF. The CDR3 DNA is TGCAGCGTTGGAAGGCGGGGGGGCCCGGGCGTCGAGCAGTACTTC.